This T cell receptor beta chain stems from a study of blood T cell repertoires in COVID-19. This CDR3 is 12 amino acids long. Per the germline V gene, CDR1 is SNHLY and CDR2 is FYNNEI. V was clipped by 2 bases and J by 8 bases, with 9 bases between them. Profiled with immunoSEQ multiplex PCR; TCRdb holds only in-frame clones, not every one. The sample lists roughly 88,000 clones, 80% to 85% occurring once. Sequencing was performed on peripheral blood. This TCR was sampled from a woman aged 80 or over with active or convalescent COVID-19. This chain uses TRBV2 with TRBJ1-2; no reliable D call. For the CDR3, the DNA is TGTGCCAGCAGTGAAACTCAGAGGGGCTACACCTTC. It codes for CASSETQRGYTF.